This T cell receptor beta chain was documented in a study of lymphopenia after photon versus proton radiotherapy. Generated by immunoSEQ multiplex PCR, the TCRdb table keeps only in-frame clones and is missing some. Seen here are about 62,000 clones, about nine tenths observed once, and the top ten hold about 13%. Trimming pared 4 bases from V and 4 bases from J, leaving 8 bases between. CDR1 is LNHDA and CDR2 is SQIVND in the germline V gene (reference sequence). The CDR3 has 13 residues. Source: peripheral blood, taken from a patient treated with proton-based radiotherapy. The chain is built from TRBV19 and TRBJ2-1; D not resolved. The receptor comes from a man of 80 years or more with esophageal cancer. The CDR3 DNA reads as TGTGCCAGTAGTACCACTCGTTACAATGAGCAGTTCTTC. This codes for CASSTTRYNEQFF. Supplemented by reference TRBV19 and TRBJ2-1, the full variable domain reads DGGITQSPKYLFRKEGQNVTLSCEQNLNHDAMYWYRQDPGQGLRLIYYSQIVNDFQKGDIAEGYSVSREKKESFPLTVTSAQKNPTAFYLCASSTTRYNEQFFGPGTRLTVL.